Below, 14 T cell receptor beta chains from the same sample are listed, as sequenced in a study of T cells after yellow fever vaccination. TCRdb recomputed calls from the 5' RACE reads with MiXCR, one row per CDR3 protein. The table lists 500,000 to 650,000 distinct CDR3 sequences, around 12% of them singletons. Here the sequenced sample was PBMCs, taken on the day of the yellow fever booster vaccination. The receptor source for this set is a man aged 25-45 years who received the YFV17D yellow fever vaccine.

This clonotype showed up many times. This chain uses TRBV19 with TRBJ2-2; D is uncertain. The CDR3 has 15 residues. CDR1 is LNHDA and CDR2 is SQIVND in the germline V gene (reference sequence). The ends were cut back, 6 bases at V and 0 bases at J, with 11 bases in the middle. The CDR3 DNA follows: TGTGCCAGTAGGAGAGCGATAGCGAACACCGGGGAGCTGTTTTTT. Its protein is CASRRAIANTGELFF.

The V call is TRBV20-1, the J call TRBJ2-7; either TRBD1 or TRBD2 may fit D (7 bases each). V was clipped by 0 bases and J by 2 bases, with 20 bases between them. The CDR3 has 17 amino acids. Germline loops: CDR1 DFQATT, CDR2 SNEGSKA (reference sequence). In DNA, the CDR3 is TGCAGTGCTAGAGATGCCCCAGGGGGACTAATACCCTACGAGCAGTACTTC. This gives the protein CSARDAPGGLIPYEQYF.

The chain carries TRBV30 and TRBJ2-1; 9 bases match TRBD2. In germline, CDR1 is GTSNPN, CDR2 SVGIG (reference sequence). CDR3 length: 12 residues. With 5 bases clipped from V and 8 bases from J, the junction kept 4 bases outside the gene matches. DNA for the CDR3: TGTGCCTGGCTAGCGGGATGGGATGAGCAGTTCTTC. Its protein product is CAWLAGWDEQFF. Together with reference TRBV30 and TRBJ2-1, the CDR3 gives the full variable domain: SQTIHQWPATLVQPVGSPLSLECTVEGTSNPNLYWYRQAAGRGLQLLFYSVGIGQISSEVPQNLSASRPQDRQFILSSKKLLLSDSGFYLCAWLAGWDEQFFGPGTRLTVL.

This clonotype showed up just a few times. This chain's CDR3 is CSAPQISGSYEQYF. As DNA, the CDR3 is TGCAGTGCTCCACAAATTAGCGGGAGCTACGAGCAGTACTTC. The chain has TRBV20-1 and TRBJ2-7; TRBD2 matches 9 bases. Per germline, CDR1 DFQATT and CDR2 SNEGSKA (reference sequence). The CDR3 is 14 residues long. V gave up 5 bases and J gave up 3 bases; unmatched junction bases: 8.

This rearrangement joins TRBV5-4 to TRBJ2-3; D is unclear. Germline V gene data show CDR1 as SGHNT and CDR2 as YYREEE (reference sequence). CDR3 length: 15 amino acids. V was shortened by 5 bases and J by 0 bases, with 13 bases between the two germline ends. CDR3 nucleotide sequence: TGTGCCAGCAGGCCTATGGGGTATAGCACAGATACGCAGTATTTT. Translation gives CASRPMGYSTDTQYF.

The chain employs TRBV6-1 and TRBJ2-6, with D possibly matching TRBD1 (6 bases). Germline loops: CDR1 MNHNS, CDR2 SASEGT. The ends were cut back, 6 bases at V and 4 bases at J, with 16 bases in the middle. The CDR3 has 16 amino acids. The CDR3 protein is CASRGQEAAGANVLTF. The DNA for the CDR3 is TGTGCCAGCAGGGGACAAGAGGCCGCAGGGGCCAACGTCCTGACTTTC.

The sample holds a few counts of this clonotype. This chain joins TRBV15 and TRBJ1-3; D remains unclear. CDR1 and CDR2 from the germline V gene are LNHNV and YYDKDF (reference sequence). The CDR3 contains 14 residues. V lost 0 bases, J lost 6 bases, and 9 bases lay in between. The CDR3 nucleotides read TGTGCCACCAGCAGAGACCGGTTTGAAAACACCATATATTTT. Its translation: CATSRDRFENTIYF.

The V and J genes are TRBV20-1 and TRBJ2-2; 10 nucleotides align to TRBD1. Germline CDR1 is DFQATT and CDR2 is SNEGSKA (reference sequence). The ends lost 6 bases at V and 2 bases at J; junction bases unmatched: 12. This CDR3 region has 17 residues. The CDR3 DNA reads as TGCAGTGCAACCCGGCTGGGGACAGGGGCAAACACCGGGGAGCTGTTTTTT. Translated: CSATRLGTGANTGELFF.

The rearrangement links TRBV30 to TRBJ1-1; 8 nucleotides line up with TRBD1. Trimming removed 5 bases from V and 7 bases from J; junction bases left unmatched: 6. This CDR3 comprises 12 residues. In germline, CDR1 is GTSNPN, CDR2 SVGIG (reference sequence). The CDR3 sequence: CAWDRGEGEAFF. The CDR3 region has the DNA TGTGCCTGGGACAGGGGAGAAGGTGAAGCTTTCTTT.

The V gene is TRBV29-1, the J gene TRBJ2-3, with a possible D match to TRBD1 (6 bases). The germline CDR1 and CDR2 sequences are SQVTM and ANQGSEA. Trimming removed 7 bases from V and 2 bases from J, with 16 bases in between. CDR3 size: 14 residues. The CDR3 protein is CSGLGHFDTDTQYF. The CDR3 coding sequence is TGCAGCGGCCTGGGACACTTTGACACAGATACGCAGTATTTT.

The chain carries TRBV14 and TRBJ2-6; D gene unclear. V lost 6 bases and J lost 0, with 3 bases in between. The CDR3 is 13 amino acids. Germline lookup yields CDR1 SGHDN and CDR2 FVKESK. DNA of the CDR3: TGTGCCAGCAGGCGCTCTGGGGCCAACGTCCTGACTTTC. Its translation is CASRRSGANVLTF.

J is TRBJ1-6 and V is TRBV29-1, with 7 bases lining up with TRBD1. The length of the CDR3 is 13 residues. Unmatched junction bases numbered 4, after V lost 4 bases and J lost 7 bases. CDR1 and CDR2 (germline): SQVTM, ANQGSEA. CDR3 nucleotide sequence: TGCAGCGTTGCCCGGGACAGCAATTCACCCCTCCACTTT. Its translation is CSVARDSNSPLHF.

This clonotype turned up a few times. The CDR3 reads CASKKDPSDTQYF. The CDR3 DNA follows: TGTGCCAGCAAAAAAGACCCGTCGGATACGCAGTATTTT. The chain links TRBV6-1 to TRBJ2-3; no definite D call. Trimming cost V 7 bases and J 6 bases, with 14 bases left between them. The CDR3 consists of 13 residues. Germline V gene data show CDR1 as MNHNS and CDR2 as SASEGT.

This clonotype occurred a few times. CDR3 region: CASSQGAPGTGDHEQYF. The CDR3 DNA reads as TGCGCCAGCAGCCAAGGGGCTCCCGGGACAGGGGACCACGAGCAGTACTTC. The V and J genes are TRBV4-1 and TRBJ2-7; 10 nucleotides match TRBD1. Unmatched junction bases numbered 11, after V lost 1 base and J lost 5 bases. CDR1 is MGHRA, CDR2 YSYEKL, per germline. The CDR3 totals 17 residues.